This T cell receptor beta chain originates from a study of blood T cell repertoires in COVID-19. Study as a whole: Acute and convalescent COVID-19 specimens originated in the United States, Italy and Spain.

The assay was immunoSEQ multiplex PCR, and TCRdb's table has in-frame clones only and misses some. Of fewer than 200,000 clones listed, 85% are singletons. The TCR comes from a woman of 80 years or more with COVID-19, enrolled during active disease. Sequencing was carried out using peripheral blood.

CDR3 loop: CSASTAGQNEKLFF. CDR3 DNA: TGCAGTGCTAGTACGGCAGGCCAAAATGAAAAACTGTTTTTT. The chain carries TRBV20-1 and TRBJ1-4; no clear D. Germline V lookup: CDR1 DFQATT, CDR2 SNEGSKA (reference sequence). Trimming left V 3 bases short and J 5 bases short, with 13 bases between. This CDR3 has 14 amino acids.